A selection of T cell receptor beta chains follows, all from one sample in a study of T cells in Graves' hyperthyroidism and ophthalmopathy. TCRdb passed the multiplex PCR reads through MiXCR, listing each CDR3 protein once. The sample shows 300,000 to 500,000 distinct CDR3 sequences, about 15% of them seen only once. The sequenced sample was blood. These receptors all stem from a woman aged 25-40 years with Graves' hyperthyroidism. The CDR3 runs from the conserved cysteine through the conserved F or W. Fields, in order: D gene, clone size, V gene, J gene, CDR3 protein, CDR3 DNA. D genes are given only for firm matches. Where a row states a size, it is once, few, many or the class of an expanded clone; other rows omit it.

.	.	TRBV28	TRBJ2-4	CASTPNPKNIQYF	TGTGCCAGCACCCCGAACCCCAAAAACATTCAGTACTTC
TRBD1	.	TRBV9	TRBJ2-5	CASSASGTGLQETQYF	TGTGCCAGCAGTGCATCCGGGACAGGCCTTCAAGAGACCCAGTACTTC
.	many	TRBV12-3/TRBV12-4	TRBJ2-2	CASSAGGYTGELFF	TGTGCCAGCAGTGCGGGCGGGTACACCGGGGAGCTGTTTTTT
TRBD2	many	TRBV2	TRBJ2-7	CASRKETSGLYEQYF	TGTGCCAGCAGGAAGGAGACTAGCGGGCTCTACGAGCAGTACTTC
.	many	TRBV6-1	TRBJ2-6	CASTRDPGANVLTF	TGTGCCAGCACAAGGGACCCTGGGGCCAACGTCCTGACTTTC
TRBD2	many	TRBV20-1	TRBJ2-3	CSASRASGTDTQYF	TGCAGTGCTAGTAGGGCTAGCGGGACAGATACGCAGTATTTT
TRBD2	few	TRBV7-2	TRBJ2-2	CASSLGGSSTGELFF	TGTGCCAGCAGCTTAGGCGGGAGTAGCACCGGGGAGCTGTTTTTT
.	many	TRBV3-1	TRBJ2-1	CASSRPGTGYNEQFF	TGTGCCAGCAGCCGCCCCGGGACTGGCTACAATGAGCAGTTCTTC
.	many	TRBV2	TRBJ2-3	CASSEITPLTDTQYF	TGTGCCAGCAGTGAAATCACTCCGCTCACAGATACGCAGTATTTT
TRBD1	many	TRBV3-1	TRBJ2-3	CASSQIDRTGGRTDTQYF	TGTGCCAGCAGCCAGATAGACCGGACAGGGGGCCGCACAGATACGCAGTATTTT
.	.	TRBV6-2/TRBV6-3	TRBJ2-2	CASSYSRGDTGELFF	TGTGCCAGCAGTTACTCGAGAGGCGATACCGGGGAGCTGTTTTTT
TRBD2	many	TRBV2	TRBJ2-5	CASSELSGRSVETQYF	TGTGCCAGCAGTGAATTAAGCGGGAGGTCTGTGGAGACCCAGTACTTC
TRBD2	.	TRBV12-3/TRBV12-4	TRBJ2-2	CASSLNAGADTGELFF	TGTGCCAGCAGTTTAAACGCGGGAGCGGACACCGGGGAGCTGTTTTTT
TRBD1	many	TRBV18	TRBJ2-3	CASSSGQEDTQYF	TGTGCCAGCTCCTCCGGACAGGAAGATACGCAGTATTTT
TRBD2	many	TRBV20-1	TRBJ2-7	CSAPTGSGTGEQYF	TGCAGTGCTCCCACGGGCAGCGGGACGGGCGAGCAGTACTTC
TRBD1	many	TRBV9	TRBJ2-3	CASSPGQGADTQYF	TGTGCCAGCAGCCCGGGACAGGGGGCAGATACGCAGTATTTT
.	.	TRBV20-1	TRBJ2-7	CSASGATSTYEQYF	TGCAGTGCATCCGGGGCCACGTCGACCTACGAGCAGTACTTC
TRBD2	.	TRBV11-2	TRBJ2-5	CASSLGASGRAGETQYF	TGTGCCAGCAGCTTAGGGGCTAGCGGGAGGGCCGGTGAAACCCAGTACTTC
.	many	TRBV27	TRBJ2-7	CASSSGPYSYEQYF	TGTGCCAGCAGTTCCGGGCCCTACTCCTACGAGCAGTACTTC
.	few	TRBV2	TRBJ2-4	CASSEVARAKNIQYF	TGTGCCAGCAGTGAAGTAGCTAGGGCCAAAAACATTCAGTACTTC
.	.	TRBV12-3/TRBV12-4	TRBJ1-6	CASSLWQDSYNSPLHF	TGTGCCAGCAGTTTATGGCAGGATTCCTATAATTCACCCCTCCACTTT
.	few	TRBV6-1	TRBJ1-1	CASRRGGTEAFF	TGTGCCAGCAGACGGGGGGGCACTGAAGCTTTCTTT
.	many	TRBV29-1	TRBJ2-7	CSVEDGQAYEQYF	TGCAGCGTCGAAGATGGGCAGGCCTACGAGCAGTACTTC
.	.	TRBV6-2/TRBV6-3	TRBJ1-2	CASSDRVVTF	TGTGCCAGCAGTGACCGTGTAGTCACCTTC
.	few	TRBV18	TRBJ2-7	CASSPPLTSYEQYF	TGTGCCAGCTCACCACCTCTAACTAGCTACGAGCAGTACTTC
.	.	TRBV6-1	TRBJ1-5	CASSEGPPIEPQHF	TGTGCCAGCAGTGAGGGACCGCCAATCGAGCCCCAGCATTTT
.	many	TRBV24-1	TRBJ2-1	CATSDYTGRMDEQFF	TGTGCCACCAGTGATTATACGGGACGGATGGATGAGCAGTTCTTC
.	.	TRBV20-1	TRBJ2-1	CSAGLSPNEQFF	TGCAGTGCTGGATTATCCCCCAATGAGCAGTTCTTC
.	many	TRBV6-1	TRBJ1-5	CASSSTGTGPQHF	TGTGCCAGCAGTTCTACAGGGACCGGGCCCCAGCATTTT
TRBD2	.	TRBV10-1	TRBJ2-3	CAGSSAGVSTDTQYF	TGCGCCGGCAGTTCAGCGGGAGTAAGCACAGATACGCAGTATTTT
.	many	TRBV6-1	TRBJ1-1	CASSEAGNTEAFF	TGTGCCAGCAGTGAAGCCGGGAACACTGAAGCTTTCTTT
TRBD2	many	TRBV5-1	TRBJ2-3	CASRFSGTSTDTQYF	TGCGCCAGCAGATTTAGCGGGACAAGCACAGATACGCAGTATTTT
TRBD2	many	TRBV20-1	TRBJ2-7	CSARRLLGGAGELNEQYF	TGCAGTGCTAGACGCCTTCTCGGGGGGGCGGGAGAGCTCAACGAGCAGTACTTC
.	many	TRBV28	TRBJ1-5	CASSPPWGGASNQPQHF	TGTGCCAGCAGTCCACCCTGGGGGGGGGCGAGCAATCAGCCCCAGCATTTT
TRBD1	.	TRBV6-1	TRBJ1-1	CATRQGMNTEAFF	TGTGCCACCAGACAGGGGATGAACACTGAAGCTTTCTTT
TRBD2	.	TRBV20-1	TRBJ2-5	CSARGRGTQETQYF	TGCAGTGCTAGGGGGAGGGGAACCCAAGAGACCCAGTACTTC
.	many	TRBV10-3	TRBJ1-6	CAISGGAGDSPLHF	TGTGCCATCAGCGGAGGCGCTGGGGATTCACCCCTCCACTTT
.	.	TRBV24-1	TRBJ2-3	CATSDLEGYTDTQYF	TGTGCCACCAGTGACCTGGAAGGTTACACAGATACGCAGTATTTT
.	.	TRBV19	TRBJ2-6	CASSMIGGRSSGANVLTF	TGTGCCAGTAGTATGATTGGAGGACGGAGCTCTGGGGCCAACGTCCTGACTTTC
.	many	TRBV7-8	TRBJ2-3	CASSFGYTDTQYF	TGTGCCAGCAGCTTCGGGTACACAGATACGCAGTATTTT
.	many	TRBV6-1	TRBJ2-5	CASSRQIRDATQYF	TGTGCCAGCAGTCGTCAAATCAGGGATGCGACCCAGTACTTC
.	.	TRBV11-2	TRBJ2-2	CASSVRPSETGELFF	TGTGCCAGCAGCGTTCGACCCTCGGAGACCGGGGAGCTGTTTTTT
TRBD1	.	TRBV27	TRBJ2-4	CASSFRGRLGNIQYF	TGTGCCAGCAGTTTCAGGGGGCGGTTGGGAAACATTCAGTACTTC
.	many	TRBV28	TRBJ1-3	CASSPGTENTIYF	TGTGCCAGCAGCCCCGGGACGGAAAACACCATATATTTT
TRBD2	.	TRBV11-3	TRBJ2-1	CASSLGTSGSLGDNEQFF	TGTGCCAGCAGCCTAGGGACTAGCGGGAGTCTGGGAGACAATGAGCAGTTCTTC
TRBD1	many	TRBV18	TRBJ1-5	CASSPGTGAMKGNQPQHF	TGTGCCAGCTCACCAGGGACAGGGGCAATGAAGGGCAATCAGCCCCAGCATTTT
.	few	TRBV6-1	TRBJ1-2	CASNDRNGYTF	TGTGCCAGCAACGACAGAAATGGCTACACCTTC
.	.	TRBV5-6	TRBJ2-1	CASSFKGGGGYNEQFF	TGTGCCAGCAGCTTTAAAGGGGGAGGGGGCTACAATGAGCAGTTCTTC
.	many	TRBV20-1	TRBJ2-1	CSAYRGNRDEQFF	TGCAGTGCCTACCGGGGTAATCGGGATGAGCAGTTCTTC
.	.	TRBV2	TRBJ2-2	CASSAYRSTGELFF	TGTGCCAGCAGTGCATATAGGTCAACCGGGGAGCTGTTTTTT
.	many	TRBV12-3/TRBV12-4	TRBJ2-7	CASSPLGVGSYEQYF	TGTGCCAGCAGTCCGTTAGGTGTCGGCTCCTACGAGCAGTACTTC